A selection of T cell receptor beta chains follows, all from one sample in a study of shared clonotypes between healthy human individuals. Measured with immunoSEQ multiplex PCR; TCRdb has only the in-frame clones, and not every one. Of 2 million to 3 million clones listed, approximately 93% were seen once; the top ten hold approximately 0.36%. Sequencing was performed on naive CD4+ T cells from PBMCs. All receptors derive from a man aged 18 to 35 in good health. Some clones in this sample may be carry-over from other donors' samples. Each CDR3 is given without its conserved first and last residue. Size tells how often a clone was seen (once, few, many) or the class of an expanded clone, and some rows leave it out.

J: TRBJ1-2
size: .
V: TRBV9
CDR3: ASSVPGTKPQGYT

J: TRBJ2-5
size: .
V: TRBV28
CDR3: ASSSPTRWGETQY

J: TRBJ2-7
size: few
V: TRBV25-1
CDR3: ASSERDEQY

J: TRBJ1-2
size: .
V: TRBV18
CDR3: ASSPGTGGYGYT

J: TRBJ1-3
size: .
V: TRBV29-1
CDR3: SVEGQGTGVAGNTIY

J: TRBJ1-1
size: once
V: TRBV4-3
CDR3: ASSQDRPPLGNTEAF

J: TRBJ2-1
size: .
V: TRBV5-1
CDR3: ASTPLGTSGRLPF

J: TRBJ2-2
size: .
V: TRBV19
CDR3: ASSGPGTGGGRTGELF

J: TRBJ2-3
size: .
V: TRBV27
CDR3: ASSRRRVPSTDTQY

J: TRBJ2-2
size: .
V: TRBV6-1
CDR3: ASSWSGNTGELF

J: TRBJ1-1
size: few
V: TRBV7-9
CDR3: ASSKAGVITEAF

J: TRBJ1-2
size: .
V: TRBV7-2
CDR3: ASSLAEGNYGYT

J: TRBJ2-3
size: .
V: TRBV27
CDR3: ASSLGSRGTDTQY

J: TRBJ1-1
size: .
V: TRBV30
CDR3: ACHLEGRGTNTEAF

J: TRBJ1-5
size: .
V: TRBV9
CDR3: ASSVGDSGAVPQH

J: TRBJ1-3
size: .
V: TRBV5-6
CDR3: ASSLYRGQGRRGNTIY

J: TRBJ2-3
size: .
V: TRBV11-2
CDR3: ASSLDLQRDTDTQY

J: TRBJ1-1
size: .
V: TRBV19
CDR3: ASSFDRGVTEAF

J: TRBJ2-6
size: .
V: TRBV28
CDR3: ASSNRGSGANVLT

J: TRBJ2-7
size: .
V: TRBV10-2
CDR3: ASRRQAYEQY

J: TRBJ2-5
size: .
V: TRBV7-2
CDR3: ASSPYRETQY

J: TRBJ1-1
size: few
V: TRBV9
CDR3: ASSVGSNTEAF

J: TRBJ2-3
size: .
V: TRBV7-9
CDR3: ASSLSMGDTQY

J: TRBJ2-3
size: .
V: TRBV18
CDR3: ASSLAVVPDTQY

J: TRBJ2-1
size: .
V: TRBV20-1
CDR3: SAERSRLQF

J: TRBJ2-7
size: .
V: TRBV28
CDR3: ASSFPWTKSEQY

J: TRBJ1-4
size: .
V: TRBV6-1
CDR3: ASSGTGTSNEKLF

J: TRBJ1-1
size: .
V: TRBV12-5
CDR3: ASGPWGANTEAF

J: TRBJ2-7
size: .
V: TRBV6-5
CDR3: ATTGGYEQY

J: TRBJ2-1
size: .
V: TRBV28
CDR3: ASSRAASGSNEQF

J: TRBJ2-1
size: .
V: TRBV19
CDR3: ASSSRSGRGSNEQF

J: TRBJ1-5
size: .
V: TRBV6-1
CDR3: ASSEWFQPDQPQH

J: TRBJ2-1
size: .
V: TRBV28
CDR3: ASSPIGTSGNEQF

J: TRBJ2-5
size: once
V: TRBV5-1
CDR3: ASSLRGTSGETQY

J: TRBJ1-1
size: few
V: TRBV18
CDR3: ASSLGQGRNTEAF

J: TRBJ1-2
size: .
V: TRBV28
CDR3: ASRTDYGYT

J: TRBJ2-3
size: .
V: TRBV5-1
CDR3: ASSDGRDSLSTDTQY

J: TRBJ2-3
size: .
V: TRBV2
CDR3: ASRKGGLAGARDTQY

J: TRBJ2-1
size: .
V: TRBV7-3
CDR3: ASSKTGTSGYNEQF

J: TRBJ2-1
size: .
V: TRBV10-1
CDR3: ASSEDTASSYNEQF

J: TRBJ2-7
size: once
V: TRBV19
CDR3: ASSSPPYGVSEQY

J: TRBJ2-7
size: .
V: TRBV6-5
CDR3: ASSYAKTSGNHEQY

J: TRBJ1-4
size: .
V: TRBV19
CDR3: ASRRILWSEKLF

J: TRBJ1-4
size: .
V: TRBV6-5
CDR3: ASRRRATNEKLF

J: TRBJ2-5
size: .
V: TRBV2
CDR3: ASSAGLSQETQY

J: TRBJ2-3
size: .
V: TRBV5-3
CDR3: ARSLVEGLPLCTDTQY

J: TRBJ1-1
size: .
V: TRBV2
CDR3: ASRGPGDTEAF

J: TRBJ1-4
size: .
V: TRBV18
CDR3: ASSASRGLEEKLF

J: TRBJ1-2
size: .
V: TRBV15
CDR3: ATSRDKANYGYT

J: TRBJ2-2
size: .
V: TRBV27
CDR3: ASSFPREPGELF

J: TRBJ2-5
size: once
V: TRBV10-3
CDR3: AIMSSAVGETQY

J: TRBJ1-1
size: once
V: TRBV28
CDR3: ASSSGGAGTEAF

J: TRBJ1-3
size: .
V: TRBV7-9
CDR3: ASSPGHGDTIY

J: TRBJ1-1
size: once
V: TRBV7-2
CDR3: ASSLDPSTEAF

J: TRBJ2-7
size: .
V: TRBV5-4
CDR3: ASSSSGSSYEQY